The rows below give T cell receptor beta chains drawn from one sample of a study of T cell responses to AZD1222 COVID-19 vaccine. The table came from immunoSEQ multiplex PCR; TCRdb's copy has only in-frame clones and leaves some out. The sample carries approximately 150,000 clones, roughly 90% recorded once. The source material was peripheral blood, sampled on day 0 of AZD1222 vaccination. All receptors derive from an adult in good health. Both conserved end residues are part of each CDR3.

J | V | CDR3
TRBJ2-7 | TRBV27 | CASSATGAQGLGQYF
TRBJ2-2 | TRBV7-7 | CASSSRGGNTGELFF
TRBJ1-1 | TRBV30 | CAWSVFRGTEAFF
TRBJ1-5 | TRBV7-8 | CASTPNGPGVGPQHF
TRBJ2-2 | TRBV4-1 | CASSPGRGRYTGELFF
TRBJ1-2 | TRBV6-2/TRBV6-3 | CASSYSRGRGLDGYTF
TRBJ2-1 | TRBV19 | CASSIGDRVSNEQFF
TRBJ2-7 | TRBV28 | CASSPGTGRSSYEQYF
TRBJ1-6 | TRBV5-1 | CASSASNNYNSPLHF
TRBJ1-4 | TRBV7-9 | CASSLGGIVNEKLFF
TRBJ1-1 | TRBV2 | CASVGTGNTEAFF
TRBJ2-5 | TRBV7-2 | CASSFSRGGINPQYF
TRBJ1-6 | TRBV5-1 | CASSFGADNSPLHF
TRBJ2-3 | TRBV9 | CASSVDDDTQYF
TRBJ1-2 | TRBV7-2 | CASSLTGLGNYGYTF
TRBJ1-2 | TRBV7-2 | CASSPDSGYGYTF
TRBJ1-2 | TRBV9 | CASSVEPYYGYTF
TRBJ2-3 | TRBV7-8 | CASSPGRGVDTQYF
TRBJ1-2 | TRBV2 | CASSREQGTGYTF
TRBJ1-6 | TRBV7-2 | CASSQEGRNNSPLHF
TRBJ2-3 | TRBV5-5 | CASSLVGGRATDTQYF
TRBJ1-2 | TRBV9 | CASSVDGEIRSGYTF
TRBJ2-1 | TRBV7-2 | CASSLVLSRDGEQFF
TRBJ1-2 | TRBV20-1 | CSAPDVGGYTF
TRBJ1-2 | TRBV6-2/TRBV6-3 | CASSTTPAGTGFRGYTF
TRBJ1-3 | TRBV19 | CASIPIGTGLGNTIYF
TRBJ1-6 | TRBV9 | CASSVGPTGVNNSPLHF
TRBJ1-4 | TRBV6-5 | CASFTGTGAEKLFF
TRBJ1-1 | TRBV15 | CATSREGEEAFF
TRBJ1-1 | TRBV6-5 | CASLGGRTEAFF
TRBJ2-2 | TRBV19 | CASRPSRRTGELFF